The 12 T cell receptor beta chains presented below share a single source sample, sequenced in a study of OX40 agonist ivuxolimab in advanced cancers. Some clones are missing from TCRdb's copy, which holds only in-frame ones; the method was immunoSEQ multiplex PCR. The sample holds approximately 84,000 clones, 85% to 95% seen once. The sample in question was CD4+ or CD8+ T cells sorted from blood, obtained in a trial of the OX40 agonist ivuxolimab. These receptors all stem from an adult with an advanced solid tumor such as melanoma, head and neck, liver or kidney cancer.

The rearrangement uses TRBV5-6 and TRBJ2-5, with 7 positions matching TRBD1. V was pared by 0 bases and J by 5 bases, with 4 bases of the junction left unmatched. The CDR3 spans 14 residues. The germline gives CDR1 SGHDT, CDR2 YYEEEE. CDR3 nucleotide sequence: TGTGCCAGCAGCTTGGTAGGGGGCCGGGAGACCCAGTACTTC. Translating gives CASSLVGGRETQYF. The full variable domain, rest sourced from reference TRBV5-6 and TRBJ2-5, is DAGVTQSPTHLIKTRGQQVTLRCSPKSGHDTVSWYQQALGQGPQFIFQYYEEEERQRGNFPDRFSGHQFPNYSSELNVNALLLGDSALYLCASSLVGGRETQYFGPGTRLLVL.

The V call is TRBV2, the J call TRBJ1-6, with D maybe TRBD1 (5 bases). Per germline, CDR1 SNHLY and CDR2 FYNNEI. CDR3 size: 13 residues. Trimming stripped 4 bases from V and 10 bases from J, with 11 bases between. CDR3 sequence (DNA): TGTGCCAGCAGTGTAGGGGTCGAATCACCCCTCCACTTT. Residues: CASSVGVESPLHF.

The rearrangement uses TRBV6-5 and TRBJ2-7; D remains ambiguous. Looked up from germline, CDR1 is MNHEY and CDR2 is SVGAGI. Trimming pared 0 bases from V and 3 bases from J, leaving 6 bases between. The CDR3 sequence is 13 residues long. CDR3 in amino acids: CASSYSIGYEQYF. DNA for the CDR3: TGTGCCAGCAGTTACTCGATCGGCTACGAGCAGTACTTC.

The chain uses TRBV27 and TRBJ2-1, with D possibly being TRBD2 (5 bases). The germline V and J ends were trimmed by 5 bases and 6 bases, with 20 bases remaining between them. The CDR3 totals 16 residues. Per the germline V gene, CDR1 is MNHEY and CDR2 is SMNVEV (reference sequence). CDR3 residues: CASSPIPFRAGNEQFF. The DNA for the CDR3 is TGTGCCAGCAGTCCTATCCCCTTCCGGGCGGGCAATGAGCAGTTCTTC.

The rearrangement joins TRBV30 to TRBJ2-1; 16 nucleotides line up with TRBD2. After removal of 8 bases from V and 3 bases from J, the junction contained 4 bases not matched to a gene. The V gene's germline CDR1 is GTSNPN and CDR2 SVGIG (reference sequence). The CDR3 runs to 15 residues. Here the CDR3 DNA reads TGTGCCGGTGGGACTAGCGGGGGGGGCTACAATGAGCAGTTCTTC. It specifies CAGGTSGGGYNEQFF.

The V call is TRBV7-9, the J call TRBJ1-4, with D possibly being TRBD1 (6 bases). The germline gives CDR1 SEHNR, CDR2 FQNEAQ (reference sequence). CDR3 length: 15 amino acids. The V and J ends lost 5 bases and 4 bases respectively, with 14 bases between them. The CDR3 loop is CASSLRTVSNEKLFF. The DNA for the CDR3 is TGTGCCAGCAGCCTCCGGACAGTTAGTAATGAAAAACTGTTTTTT.

The chain links TRBV21-1 to TRBJ2-3; TRBD2, the table's D call, was not compared with the DNA. TRBV21-1 is reported as a pseudogene. The length of the CDR3 is 18 residues. The CDR3 here is CASSLERTSGGGTDTQYF. The CDR3 nucleotides read TGTGCCAGCAGTCTCGAAAGGACTAGCGGGGGGGGCACAGATACGCAGTATTTT.

The V call is TRBV2, the J call TRBJ2-5, with D unclear. Trimming took 2 bases from V and 3 from J, leaving 13 bases between them. This CDR3 is built from 15 residues. CDR1 is SNHLY, CDR2 FYNNEI, per germline. CDR3 in DNA: TGTGCCAGCAGTGAATTTCGGCCGTCCGAAGAGACCCAGTACTTC. Its protein product is CASSEFRPSEETQYF.

The V call is TRBV19, the J call TRBJ1-1; TRBD1 agrees at 7 bases. In germline, CDR1 is LNHDA, CDR2 SQIVND (reference sequence). The CDR3 has 14 amino acids. J lost 4 bases, V lost 3 bases, and 5 bases had no gene match. CDR3 sequence (DNA): TGTGCCAGTAGTATTAAGGGGGCCGGCACTGAAGCTTTCTTT. Its translation: CASSIKGAGTEAFF.

In DNA, the CDR3 is TGCGCCAGCAGCTTGGGGGGGTCCTACAATGAGCAGTTCTTC. It translates to CASSLGGSYNEQFF. The rearrangement links TRBV5-1 to TRBJ2-1, with D perhaps matching TRBD1 or TRBD2 (5 bases each). This CDR3 spans 14 amino acids. V lost 0 bases to trimming and J lost 1 base, with 5 bases between them. In germline, CDR1 is SGHRS, CDR2 YFSETQ.

V gene TRBV7-6 combines with J gene TRBJ2-7; 8 bases are a match to TRBD1. Losses at the gene ends were 1 base for V and 4 bases for J; bases not matched to a gene: 6. This CDR3 region has 15 residues. Germline CDR1 reads SGHVS; CDR2 reads FNYEAQ. CDR3 residues: CASSLEDRVAYEQYF. The CDR3 DNA reads TGTGCCAGCAGCTTAGAGGACAGGGTAGCGTACGAGCAGTACTTC.

The V gene is TRBV2, the J gene TRBJ1-2; D gene ambiguous. CDR3 size: 12 residues. The V gene's germline CDR1 is SNHLY and CDR2 FYNNEI. V was pared by 3 bases and J by 2 bases, with 4 bases between. The DNA for the CDR3 is TGTGCCAGCAGTGAGGACAACTATGGCTACACCTTC. The encoded protein is CASSEDNYGYTF.